The 27 T cell receptor beta chains reported below all come from one sample, sequenced in a study of T-cell memory formation after mild COVID-19. TCRdb re-analysed the 5' RACE reads in MiXCR, keeping a single row per CDR3 protein. Of some 350,000 distinct CDR3 sequences in the sample, less than 20% were seen once. Sample: PBMCs or a T cell subset sorted from them (not recorded which). The receptors shown here come from a man between 18 and 35 years old who had mild COVID-19 (a few samples of this study predate the infection). Cell type and time point are not known.

This sequence joins TRBV25-1 and TRBJ1-4; D call uncertain. The CDR3 runs to 15 residues. V was cut by 3 bases and J by 3 bases, with 11 bases left in between. CDR1 and CDR2 (germline): MGHDK, SYGVNS. The CDR3 DNA follows: TGTGCCAGCAGTGAGGGTCACCGGGCTAATGAAAAACTGTTTTTT. It is translated as CASSEGHRANEKLFF.

CDR3 bases: TGTGCCAGCAGTGCGGAGGGGGAGCAGTACTTC. This encodes CASSAEGEQYF. The chain carries TRBV12-3 or TRBV12-4 and TRBJ2-7; possible D gene TRBD2, 6 bases. The V and J ends lost 5 bases and 7 bases respectively, with 9 bases between them. The CDR3 sequence is 11 residues long.

The V call is TRBV11-2, the J call TRBJ2-2, with D possibly being TRBD1 (5 bases). Trimming left V 3 bases short and J 0 bases short, with 8 bases between. Germline CDR1 and CDR2: SGHAT and FQNNGV. CDR3 length equals 15 residues. CDR3 amino acids: CASSLGPANTGELFF. In DNA form, the CDR3 reads TGTGCCAGCAGCTTGGGGCCCGCGAACACCGGGGAGCTGTTTTTT. The full variable domain, in which reference TRBV11-2 and TRBJ2-2 provide the parts outside the CDR3, is EAGVAQSPRYKIIEKRQSVAFWCNPISGHATLYWYQQILGQGPKLLIQFQNNGVVDDSQLPKDRFSAERLKGVDSTLKIQPAKLEDSAVYLCASSLGPANTGELFFGEGSRLTVL.

The CDR3 DNA reads TGCGCCAGCAGCTCCGGGACAGGGAATAGAGAGACCCAGTACTTC. Amino acid sequence: CASSSGTGNRETQYF. The chain carries TRBV5-1 and TRBJ2-5, with TRBD1 identical over 9 bases. The CDR3 extends over 15 amino acids. V gave up 3 bases and J gave up 4 bases; unmatched junction bases: 7. Germline V gene data show CDR1 as SGHRS and CDR2 as YFSETQ.

This clonotype was counted only a few times. V gene TRBV5-1 combines with J gene TRBJ2-4, with 8 bases identical to TRBD1. Germline CDR1 and CDR2: SGHRS and YFSETQ. The CDR3 spans 16 residues. V was clipped by 4 bases and J by 1 base; unmatched bases: 7. Written as DNA, the CDR3 is TGCGCCAGCAGCAGAGGCACAGGGGGGGCCAAAAACATTCAGTACTTC. This codes for CASSRGTGGAKNIQYF.

The chain links TRBV29-1 to TRBJ2-3; 9 bases map to TRBD2. Looked up from germline, CDR1 is SQVTM and CDR2 is ANQGSEA. V shed 7 bases, J shed 6 bases, and the junction held 11 bases outside the gene matches. This CDR3 contains 14 residues. This CDR3 is CSGTLAGIVDTQYF. In DNA form, the CDR3 reads TGCAGCGGAACCCTAGCGGGGATCGTGGATACGCAGTATTTT.

The chain links TRBV15 to TRBJ2-7; 10 bases match TRBD1. Germline V gene lookup returns CDR1 LNHNV and CDR2 YYDKDF (reference sequence). V lost 0 bases and J lost 2; bases outside the gene matches: 7. This CDR3 contains 17 residues. This CDR3 is CATSREGGGTGAYEQYF. The CDR3 coding sequence is TGTGCCACCAGCAGAGAGGGAGGAGGGACAGGGGCCTACGAGCAGTACTTC. The variable domain in full, completed from reference TRBV15 and TRBJ2-7, reads DAMVIQNPRYQVTQFGKPVTLSCSQTLNHNVMYWYQQKSSQAPKLLFHYYDKDFNNEADTPDNFQSRRPNTSFCFLDIRSPGLGDTAMYLCATSREGGGTGAYEQYFGPGTRLTVT.

CDR3 sequence (DNA): TGCAGTGCTAGAGATGACAGCTATCAGCCCCAGCATTTT. It specifies CSARDDSYQPQHF. The chain links TRBV20-1 to TRBJ1-5, with D perhaps matching TRBD1 (5 bases). The CDR3 length is 13 residues. Looked up from germline, CDR1 is DFQATT and CDR2 is SNEGSKA (reference sequence). The V end lost 0 bases, the J end lost 5 bases, and 8 bases lay between the germline ends.

V and J are TRBV7-3 and TRBJ2-1, with a weak D call TRBD2 (5 bases). Germline CDR1 SGHTA, CDR2 FQGTGA. The CDR3 has 12 residues. The V gene lost 5 bases and the J gene lost 9 bases, with 11 bases spanning the gap. The CDR3, as DNA: TGTGCCAGCAGCCGTGACGGGGTTGAGCAGTTCTTC. As protein: CASSRDGVEQFF.

V gene TRBV7-2 combines with J gene TRBJ2-1, with 8 bases matching TRBD1. Trimming at V came to 6 bases and at J to 2 bases, leaving 6 bases not matched to a gene. CDR3 size: 15 residues. The germline V gene encodes CDR1 SGHTA and CDR2 FQGNSA. The CDR3 loop reads CASRRDRGAYNEQFF. The CDR3 DNA is TGTGCCAGCAGGCGTGACAGGGGAGCCTACAATGAGCAGTTCTTC.

The chain links TRBV7-9 to TRBJ2-7, with D uncertain. V lost 5 bases and J 2 bases, leaving 16 bases between the germline ends. CDR3 length: 15 amino acids. Germline-derived CDR1 and CDR2 are SEHNR and FQNEAQ (reference sequence). Here the CDR3 reads CASSLNRAKPYEQYF. CDR3 DNA: TGTGCCAGCAGCCTGAACCGAGCGAAGCCCTACGAGCAGTACTTC.

V and J are TRBV5-1 and TRBJ1-6; D remains ambiguous. CDR3 length: 12 residues. Germline CDR1 is SGHRS and CDR2 is YFSETQ. Between the trimmed V and J ends, which lost 6 bases and 10 bases, there was a span of 11 bases. DNA of the CDR3: TGCGCCAGCAAGGGAGAAGGGTCACCCCTCCACTTT. It is translated as CASKGEGSPLHF.

This chain uses TRBV2 with TRBJ2-4; D gene ambiguous. Trimming stripped 4 bases from V and 7 bases from J, with 11 bases between. From germline, CDR1 is SNHLY and CDR2 FYNNEI. The CDR3 is 13 residues long. The CDR3 nucleotides are TGTGCCAGCAGTGTGGGCGAGAGGAACATTCAGTACTTC. Its protein is CASSVGERNIQYF.

This clonotype was recorded a few times. The chain combines TRBV6-1 with TRBJ2-5, with TRBD1 identical over 12 bases. Germline V lookup: CDR1 MNHNS, CDR2 SASEGT. The CDR3 loop spans 15 amino acids. The junction had 5 bases not matched to a gene; V was cut back by 4 bases and J by 5 bases. CDR3 sequence: CASSGGTGGVETQYF. CDR3 nucleotides: TGTGCCAGCAGTGGCGGGACAGGGGGCGTCGAGACCCAGTACTTC.

In its sample, this clonotype was seen a few times. The V call is TRBV7-9, the J call TRBJ1-2; tentative D call: TRBD1 (5 bases). Germline CDR1 is SEHNR and CDR2 is FQNEAQ (reference sequence). This CDR3 has 14 amino acids. V dropped 5 bases and J dropped 5 bases, with 15 bases sitting between them. The CDR3: CASSAGPRKYGYTF. CDR3 sequence (DNA): TGTGCCAGCAGCGCGGGACCGAGGAAGTATGGCTACACCTTC.

The chain couples TRBV5-6 to TRBJ2-2; the D is unclear. The CDR3 length is 14 residues. V was cut by 4 bases and J by 7 bases, with 14 bases left in between. Germline CDR1 reads SGHDT; CDR2 reads YYEEEE. The chain's CDR3 is CASSPAEWGGELFF. The CDR3 DNA reads as TGTGCCAGCAGCCCGGCCGAGTGGGGCGGGGAGCTGTTTTTT. The full variable domain, completed using reference TRBV5-6 and TRBJ2-2, is DAGVTQSPTHLIKTRGQQVTLRCSPKSGHDTVSWYQQALGQGPQFIFQYYEEEERQRGNFPDRFSGHQFPNYSSELNVNALLLGDSALYLCASSPAEWGGELFFGEGSRLTVL.

The chain is built from TRBV5-4 and TRBJ2-5; no firm D call. The CDR3 loop spans 14 amino acids. V lost 2 bases, J lost 5 bases, and 13 bases lay in between. Germline-derived CDR1 and CDR2 are SGHNT and YYREEE (reference sequence). The CDR3 loop is CASSFGQMGETQYF. As DNA, the CDR3 is TGTGCCAGCAGCTTCGGCCAGATGGGGGAGACCCAGTACTTC.

The chain couples TRBV20-1 to TRBJ2-5; 9 bases are a match to TRBD2. This CDR3 contains 13 residues. Trimming removed 3 bases from V and 4 bases from J; junction bases left unmatched: 3. Germline V gene lookup returns CDR1 DFQATT and CDR2 SNEGSKA (reference sequence). DNA for the CDR3: TGCAGTGCTAGGCGGGGGGGCATAGAGACCCAGTACTTC. Translating it yields CSARRGGIETQYF.

This clonotype was observed a few times. This sequence joins TRBV5-5 and TRBJ2-5; no clear D. Germline CDR1 is SGHKS and CDR2 is YYEKEE (reference sequence). V was pared by 3 bases and J by 2 bases, with 11 bases between. This CDR3 is built from 14 residues. The CDR3 region has the DNA TGTGCCAGCAGCTGGCGGACGAGTCAAGAGACCCAGTACTTC. It codes for CASSWRTSQETQYF.

This clonotype has just a few counts. This sequence joins TRBV7-2 and TRBJ1-2; D possibly corresponds to TRBD1 (5 bases). The germline gives CDR1 SGHTA, CDR2 FQGNSA. With 5 bases removed from V and 0 bases from J, the gap between germline ends came to 10 bases. The CDR3 has 14 residues. As DNA, the CDR3 is TGTGCCAGCAGCCCAGGGCTTTCTAACTATGGCTACACCTTC. This codes for CASSPGLSNYGYTF.

Comment on this clonotype: One end of the junction is discordant with germline, which a read error may explain. The genes are TRBV6-2 or TRBV6-3 and TRBJ1-5; 7 nucleotides line up with TRBD1. The CDR3 spans 14 residues. Germline CDR1 and CDR2: MNHEY and SVGEGT. The CDR3: CASTYRGRNQPQHF. CDR3 nucleotides: TGTGCCAGCACTTACAGGGGTCGCAATCAGCCCCAGCATTTT.

V usage is TRBV28 and J usage is TRBJ2-1; D not resolved. Germline assignment: CDR1 MDHEN and CDR2 SYDVKM. V lost 8 bases, J lost 3 bases, and 8 bases lay in between. This CDR3 spans 12 amino acids. The CDR3 nucleotides read TGTGCCAGCGAGGCGGTCTACAATGAGCAGTTCTTC. Translation: CASEAVYNEQFF.

This clonotype was observed many times. The CDR3 DNA reads as TGTGCCAGCAGAGAACTAGCTTCCTATACGCAGTATTTT. It yields the protein CASRELASYTQYF. This chain links TRBV7-9 with TRBJ2-3; perhaps TRBD2 as D (6 bases). Germline loops: CDR1 SEHNR, CDR2 FQNEAQ (reference sequence). This CDR3 contains 13 residues. V lost 6 bases to trimming and J lost 7 bases, with 14 bases between them.

This clonotype was observed a few times. This chain uses TRBV29-1 with TRBJ2-3; 13 nucleotides align to TRBD2. The V gene's germline CDR1 is SQVTM and CDR2 ANQGSEA. V lost 0 bases, J lost 4 bases, and 1 base stayed unmatched. The CDR3 runs to 15 residues. The CDR3 loop is CSVEEGLAGADTQYF. The CDR3, as DNA: TGCAGCGTTGAAGAAGGACTAGCGGGGGCAGATACGCAGTATTTT.

This clonotype was seen a handful of times. The J gene is TRBJ2-1, the V gene TRBV12-3 or TRBV12-4, with TRBD2 matching 12 bases. V shed 6 bases, J shed 0 bases, and the junction held 3 bases outside the gene matches. CDR3 length: 16 residues. The CDR3 DNA follows: TGTGCCAGCAGCCTAGCGGGGGGGCCCTCCTACAATGAGCAGTTCTTC. Residues: CASSLAGGPSYNEQFF.

In this sample, this clonotype turned up a few times. V and J are TRBV6-6 and TRBJ2-7; D unresolved. The germline V gene encodes CDR1 MNHNY and CDR2 SVGAGI (reference sequence). V lost 2 bases and J 5 bases, leaving 4 bases between the germline ends. The CDR3 runs to 11 residues. The CDR3 region is CASSYRNEQYV. DNA for the CDR3: TGTGCCAGCAGTTACAGAAACGAGCAGTACGTC.

This clonotype was observed a few times. The gene calls are TRBV12-3 or TRBV12-4 and TRBJ2-1, with 10 nucleotides matching TRBD2. Trimming cost V 3 bases and J 4 bases; bases outside gene matches: 3. The CDR3 loop spans 15 amino acids. The CDR3 DNA reads as TGTGCCAGCAGTTTTACTAGCGGGGTATACAATGAGCAGTTCTTC. It is translated as CASSFTSGVYNEQFF.